These 30 T cell receptor beta chains were sequenced from one sample in a study of blood T cell repertoires in COVID-19. TCRdb's table, derived via immunoSEQ multiplex PCR, lists solely in-frame clones and lacks some. The sample holds about 12,000 clones, roughly 87% seen once. Sequencing used peripheral blood. The receptors shown here come from a man aged 80 or over with acute or convalescent COVID-19.

This sequence joins TRBV19 and TRBJ1-1; 8 positions agree with TRBD1. The CDR3 loop spans 15 amino acids. Trimming at V came to 6 bases and at J to 5 bases, leaving 11 bases not matched to a gene. Germline-derived CDR1 and CDR2 are LNHDA and SQIVND (reference sequence). In nucleotides, the CDR3 is TGTGCCAGTAGCCCCAGGACAGGGAGGAGGACTGAAGCTTTCTTT. It is translated as CASSPRTGRRTEAFF.

The J gene is TRBJ2-7, the V gene TRBV7-2, with 7 positions matching TRBD2. CDR3 size: 15 residues. The trim removed 8 bases at V and 2 bases at J, leaving 12 bases unmatched. The germline V gene encodes CDR1 SGHTA and CDR2 FQGNSA. In nucleotides, the CDR3 is TGTGCCAGCTCGGGAGGTAGCGGCCTTCCCTACGAGCAGTACTTC. It specifies CASSGGSGLPYEQYF.

This CDR3 is CASSQDRYNYGYTF. The CDR3 nucleotides read TGTGCCAGCAGCCAAGACAGGTATAACTATGGCTACACCTTC. This chain links TRBV3-1 (or the pseudogene TRBV3-2) with TRBJ1-2; the D is unclear. V lost 0 bases, J lost 1 base, and 6 bases lay in between. The germline gives CDR1 LGHDT, CDR2 YNNKEL (reference sequence). The CDR3 totals 14 residues.

The chain carries TRBV12-3 or TRBV12-4 and TRBJ1-1; D ambiguous. The CDR3 has 13 residues. The V and J ends lost 6 bases and 1 base respectively, with 9 bases between them. CDR3: CASSRTANTEAFF. In DNA form, the CDR3 reads TGTGCCAGCAGCAGAACAGCGAACACTGAAGCTTTCTTT.

The V and J genes are TRBV5-8 and TRBJ2-1; D perhaps matches TRBD2 (5 bases). V lost 0 bases and J 7 bases, leaving 14 bases between the germline ends. The length of the CDR3 is 15 residues. Germline V lookup: CDR1 SGHTS, CDR2 YDEGEE. CDR3 sequence reads: CASSLAMGSGNEQFF. The CDR3 nucleotides are TGTGCCAGCAGCTTGGCCATGGGATCGGGGAATGAGCAGTTCTTC.

The genes are TRBV9 and TRBJ2-3; D might be TRBD1 (6 bases). Germline CDR1 SGDLS, CDR2 YYNGEE. This CDR3 region has 15 residues. The V end lost 4 bases, the J end lost 1 base, and 13 bases lay between the germline ends. The CDR3, as DNA: TGTGCCAGCAGCTTCCAACCAGGGGGCACAGATACGCAGTATTTT. Translated, it gives CASSFQPGGTDTQYF.

The V and J genes are TRBV12-3 or TRBV12-4 and TRBJ2-7, with D unclear. The CDR3 covers 12 residues. The ends were cut back, 2 bases at V and 7 bases at J, with 9 bases in the middle. The CDR3 protein is CASSLTSWEQYF. The DNA of the CDR3 is TGTGCCAGCAGTTTAACTTCTTGGGAGCAGTACTTC.

The chain uses TRBV5-1 and TRBJ2-2; the D is unclear. Germline CDR1 and CDR2: SGHRS and YFSETQ. This CDR3 is 12 amino acids long. Trimming removed 5 bases at V and 3 bases at J, with 5 bases between. The CDR3, as DNA: TGCGCCAGCAGTAGTGACACCGGGGAGCTGTTTTTT. Encoded protein: CASSSDTGELFF.

This clone was seen more than once but under ten times. The chain recombines TRBV20-1 with TRBJ1-3; TRBD1 agrees at 8 bases. The CDR3 extends over 11 amino acids. V was clipped by 5 bases and J by 8 bases; unmatched bases: 2. Germline lookup yields CDR1 DFQATT and CDR2 SNEGSKA (reference sequence). The chain's CDR3 is CSADRGDTIYF. The CDR3, as DNA: TGCAGTGCTGACAGGGGAGACACCATATATTTT.

The rearrangement joins TRBV19 to TRBJ2-6, with 7 bases matching TRBD1. The V and J ends lost 6 bases and 2 bases, in that order; junction bases with no gene match: 4. This CDR3 contains 15 residues. Germline values: CDR1 LNHDA, CDR2 SQIVND (reference sequence). The CDR3 loop reads CASRRQGPGANVLTF. The CDR3 DNA is TGTGCCAGTAGGAGACAGGGACCTGGGGCCAACGTCCTGACTTTC.

This clone was found once. The genes are TRBV2 and TRBJ2-5; perhaps TRBD2 as D (7 bases). V dropped 6 bases and J dropped 4 bases, with 12 bases sitting between them. The CDR3 loop spans 13 amino acids. The V gene's germline CDR1 is SNHLY and CDR2 FYNNEI. CDR3 bases: TGTGCCAGCAGCCGAGGGGGGGCAGAGACCCAGTACTTC. Translated: CASSRGGAETQYF.

This clone was observed a handful of times. The CDR3 DNA sequence: TGCGCCAGCAGCTTACGAACCCAGGGGATAATGAACACTGAAGCTTTCTTT. Translating it yields CASSLRTQGIMNTEAFF. The genes are TRBV5-1 and TRBJ1-1; weak D call: TRBD1 (6 bases). The CDR3 extends over 17 amino acids. Germline CDR1 is SGHRS and CDR2 is YFSETQ. The ends were cut back, 2 bases at V and 0 bases at J, with 17 bases in the middle.

The chain has TRBV7-2 and TRBJ2-3, with 14 bases identical to TRBD2. The CDR3 totals 16 residues. Germline V gene lookup returns CDR1 SGHTA and CDR2 FQGNSA. Losses at the gene ends were 1 base for V and 5 bases for J; bases not matched to a gene: 2. The CDR3 reads CASSLGLAGGRDTQYF. CDR3 coding DNA: TGTGCCAGCAGCTTAGGACTAGCGGGGGGGCGAGATACGCAGTATTTT.

This sequence joins TRBV6-1 and TRBJ1-2, with 10 bases matching TRBD1. Germline values: CDR1 MNHNS, CDR2 SASEGT. The CDR3 is 15 amino acids. Trimming at V came to 3 bases and at J to 9 bases, leaving 10 bases not matched to a gene. The CDR3: CASSDFGTGVWSYTF. CDR3 nucleotides: TGTGCCAGCAGTGATTTTGGGACAGGGGTTTGGAGCTACACCTTC.

This clone was picked up many times. V and J are TRBV7-9 and TRBJ1-1; D not certain. The CDR3 spans 14 residues. Germline values: CDR1 SEHNR, CDR2 FQNEAQ (reference sequence). V was trimmed by 5 bases and J by 1 base, leaving 11 bases between them. The CDR3 nucleotides read TGTGCCAGCAGCCTCTCGGCAGGGAACACTGAAGCTTTCTTT. Its protein is CASSLSAGNTEAFF.

This clone was observed a single time. The V call is TRBV7-3, the J call TRBJ2-1; 9 bases agree with TRBD2. The CDR3 has 18 amino acids. V lost 2 bases, J lost 7 bases, and 15 bases stayed unmatched. The V gene's germline CDR1 is SGHTA and CDR2 FQGTGA. CDR3 in DNA: TGTGCCAGCAGCTTATATGGCCCTCTAGCGGGGCCTCGGAATGAGCAGTTCTTC. The encoded protein is CASSLYGPLAGPRNEQFF.

The chain uses TRBV28 and TRBJ1-3, with unresolved D. The CDR3 has 15 residues. Germline loops: CDR1 MDHEN, CDR2 SYDVKM. The germline V and J ends were trimmed by 9 bases and 0 bases, with 15 bases remaining between them. The chain's CDR3 is CASSATTSSGNTIYF. In DNA, the CDR3 is TGTGCCAGTAGTGCCACAACCAGCTCTGGAAACACCATATATTTT.

This chain links TRBV7-2 with TRBJ2-5; a weak D match, TRBD2 (6 bases). V lost 5 bases, J lost 2 bases, and 9 bases lay in between. Looked up from germline, CDR1 is SGHTA and CDR2 is FQGNSA. The CDR3 spans 13 residues. In DNA, the CDR3 is TGTGCCAGCAGCAAGACTAGACAAGAGACCCAGTACTTC. Residues: CASSKTRQETQYF.

This sequence joins TRBV20-1 and TRBJ1-1; unclear D gene. Trimming removed 5 bases at V and 2 bases at J, with 6 bases between. Germline loops: CDR1 DFQATT, CDR2 SNEGSKA (reference sequence). The CDR3 is 11 residues long. This chain's CDR3 is CSAWLNTEAFF. The CDR3 coding sequence is TGCAGTGCTTGGCTTAACACTGAAGCTTTCTTT.

This chain joins TRBV7-9 and TRBJ1-4; no clear D. This CDR3 comprises 16 residues. The ends were cut back, 2 bases at V and 0 bases at J, with 10 bases in the middle. Germline V gene sequence: CDR1 SEHNR, CDR2 FQNEAQ (reference sequence). The CDR3 region has the DNA TGTGCCAGCAGCTTACGAGGGCTTGCAACTAATGAAAAACTGTTTTTT. This gives the protein CASSLRGLATNEKLFF.

The chain couples TRBV4-1 to TRBJ2-1; D remains ambiguous. Germline values: CDR1 MGHRA, CDR2 YSYEKL. Trimming stripped 1 base from V and 0 bases from J, with 19 bases between. This CDR3 has 19 residues. The CDR3 loop is CASSQGYKATLSSYNEQFF. CDR3 in DNA: TGCGCCAGCAGCCAAGGGTATAAAGCCACCCTTTCCTCCTACAATGAGCAGTTCTTC.

The V and J genes are TRBV19 and TRBJ1-5, with a weak D call TRBD1 (5 bases). Looked up from germline, CDR1 is LNHDA and CDR2 is SQIVND (reference sequence). The CDR3 is 16 amino acids. V gave up 4 bases and J gave up 3 bases, with 16 bases separating them. The CDR3 is CASSSETQGYNQPQHF. In DNA, the CDR3 is TGTGCCAGTAGTAGCGAGACTCAGGGCTACAATCAGCCCCAGCATTTT.

This clone was recorded only once. This chain's CDR3 is CASSIRGTGVNGYTF. CDR3 bases: TGTGCCAGTAGTATAAGGGGGACAGGGGTAAATGGCTACACCTTC. J is TRBJ1-2 and V is TRBV19; the match to TRBD1 covers 10 bases. Trimming took 2 bases from V and 6 from J; bases not matched to a gene: 6. Germline V gene lookup returns CDR1 LNHDA and CDR2 SQIVND (reference sequence). The CDR3 spans 15 residues. Variable domain in full (rest from reference TRBV19 and TRBJ1-2): DGGITQSPKYLFRKEGQNVTLSCEQNLNHDAMYWYRQDPGQGLRLIYYSQIVNDFQKGDIAEGYSVSREKKESFPLTVTSAQKNPTAFYLCASSIRGTGVNGYTFGSGTRLTVV.

As for this clone: An end of the junction does not agree with germline; a read error may underlie this. V is TRBV15 and J is TRBJ1-5; tentative D call: TRBD1 (5 bases). The CDR3 totals 15 residues. Germline V CDR1 and CDR2: LNHNV, YYDKDF (reference sequence). The CDR3 coding sequence is TGTGCCACCAGCAGAGATCGCCCAGCCGGGGGTCCATTGTATTTT. Its protein product is CATSRDRPAGGPLYF.

V and J are TRBV19 and TRBJ1-1, with D possibly matching TRBD1 (6 bases). The CDR3 is 14 residues long. V lost 4 bases to trimming and J lost 4 bases, with 13 bases between them. The germline gives CDR1 LNHDA, CDR2 SQIVND (reference sequence). The CDR3 loop is CASSTAGAGTEAFF. The DNA of the CDR3 is TGTGCCAGTAGTACCGCGGGGGCAGGCACTGAAGCTTTCTTT.

The gene calls are TRBV5-1 and TRBJ2-2; 7 bases agree with TRBD1. CDR3 length equals 14 residues. Germline-derived CDR1 and CDR2 are SGHRS and YFSETQ. The ends lost 3 bases at V and 2 bases at J; junction bases unmatched: 1. CDR3 in DNA: TGCGCCAGCAGCTGGACAGGAAACACCGGGGAGCTGTTTTTT. Amino acid sequence: CASSWTGNTGELFF.

This clone was counted between two and nine times. The chain couples TRBV5-5 to TRBJ1-1; D remains unclear. V was pared by 2 bases and J by 0 bases, with 8 bases between. Per the germline V gene, CDR1 is SGHKS and CDR2 is YYEKEE (reference sequence). The CDR3 runs 14 residues. The CDR3 DNA follows: TGTGCCAGCAGCTTAGTCGGGATGAACACTGAAGCTTTCTTT. It specifies CASSLVGMNTEAFF. Together with reference TRBV5-5 and TRBJ1-1, the CDR3 gives the full variable domain: DAGVTQSPTHLIKTRGQQVTLRCSPISGHKSVSWYQQVLGQGPQFIFQYYEKEERGRGNFPDRFSARQFPNYSSELNVNALLLGDSALYLCASSLVGMNTEAFFGQGTRLTVV.

The gene calls are TRBV19 and TRBJ1-4; D not resolved. The length of the CDR3 is 15 residues. V shed 4 bases and J shed 1 base, with 10 bases lying between them. In germline, CDR1 is LNHDA, CDR2 SQIVND (reference sequence). The CDR3 protein is CASSRAGGTNEKLFF. CDR3 bases: TGTGCCAGTAGTAGGGCAGGAGGAACTAATGAAAAACTGTTTTTT.

The CDR3 spells CATKGTDSYEQYF. DNA for the CDR3: TGTGCCACAAAGGGGACAGATTCCTACGAGCAGTACTTC. V usage is TRBV2 and J usage is TRBJ2-7; TRBD1 matches at 7 bases. Per germline, CDR1 SNHLY and CDR2 FYNNEI. The V and J ends lost 10 bases and 1 base, in that order; junction bases with no gene match: 7. CDR3 length equals 13 residues.

This clone is a singleton in its sample. The sample has other DNA sequences that encode this CDR3 too. The V and J genes are TRBV19 and TRBJ1-5; TRBD1 matches at 7 bases. CDR3 length equals 17 residues. Germline lookup yields CDR1 LNHDA and CDR2 SQIVND (reference sequence). With 2 bases clipped from V and 0 bases from J, the junction kept 7 bases outside the gene matches. The CDR3 loop is CASSIRRGPVSNQPQHF. The CDR3 nucleotides read TGTGCCAGTAGTATAAGGAGGGGGCCAGTTAGCAATCAGCCCCAGCATTTT.